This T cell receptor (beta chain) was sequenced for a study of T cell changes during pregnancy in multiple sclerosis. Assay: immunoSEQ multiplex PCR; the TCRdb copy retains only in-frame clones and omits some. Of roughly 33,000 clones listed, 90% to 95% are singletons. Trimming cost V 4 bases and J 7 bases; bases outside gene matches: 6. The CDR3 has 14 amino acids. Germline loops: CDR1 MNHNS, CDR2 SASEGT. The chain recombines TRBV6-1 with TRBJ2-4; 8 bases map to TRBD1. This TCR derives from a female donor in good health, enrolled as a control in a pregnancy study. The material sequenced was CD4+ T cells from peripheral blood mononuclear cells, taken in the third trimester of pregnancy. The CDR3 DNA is TGTGCCAGCAGTGCCCGACAGGGGACGAACATTCAGTACTTC. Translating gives CASSARQGTNIQYF.